This TCR beta chain was identified during a study of preoperative IRX-2 immunotherapy in early breast cancer. This CDR3 contains 14 residues. Trimming removed 5 bases at V and 2 bases at J, with 10 bases between. Repertoires were generated with immunoSEQ multiplex PCR, while TCRdb's copy carries only in-frame clones and drops some. This sample has around 25,000 clones, with around 72% found just once. Regarding treatment: preoperative locoregional IRX-2 cytokine immunotherapy. Preoperative locoregional IRX-2 cytokine immunotherapy was tested in the phase Ib source study. The TCR originated in a human donor with breast cancer. The starting material was lymph node tissue, obtained after IRX-2 immunotherapy. V is TRBV7-1 and J is TRBJ1-3; D not resolved. TRBV7-1 is an ORF, with its function uncertain. The DNA for the CDR3 is TGTGCCAGCAGCCTCAAAGGGACTGGAAACACCATATATTTT. Translating it yields CASSLKGTGNTIYF.